The 27 T cell receptor beta chains given below trace back to one sample, sequenced in a study of CXCR3-negative and CXCR3-positive naive CD8 T cells. The authors prepared UMI-labeled TRB cDNA libraries by 5' RACE. TCRdb reprocessed the 5' RACE reads and stores each CDR3 protein as one record, lacking DNA. The sample data list some 130,000 distinct CDR3 sequences. The specimen was naive CXCR3- CD8+ T cells from blood. As for subset: CD45RO-CCR7+CD27+CD95- naive CD8+ T cells lacking CXCR3 (TNR3-). The receptors here all came from a human donor in good health. Some clones in this sample may be carry-over from other donors' samples.

This chain uses TRBV29-1 with TRBJ2-3; absent DNA, TCRdb's TRBD2 call cannot be checked. Germline loops: CDR1 SQVTM, CDR2 ANQGSEA. The CDR3 covers 15 residues. This chain's CDR3 is CSVQWGLAGPDTQYF.

The genes are TRBV12-3 or TRBV12-4 and TRBJ2-1; the D call of TRBD2 rests on TCRdb alone, since no DNA is present to check it. The CDR3 spans 16 residues. The CDR3 sequence: CASSYLGLAGGGEQFF.

The chain carries TRBV5-1 and TRBJ1-1; TCRdb reports TRBD1, a call that lacks DNA to check it against. Germline V CDR1 and CDR2: SGHRS, YFSETQ. This CDR3 is built from 14 residues. The CDR3 loop is CASSLGTGMTEAFF. Drawing the rest from reference TRBV5-1 and TRBJ1-1, the complete variable domain is KAGVTQTPRYLIKTRGQQVTLSCSPISGHRSVSWYQQTPGQGLQFLFEYFSETQRNKGNFPGRFSGRQFSNSRSEMNVSTLELGDSALYLCASSLGTGMTEAFFGQGTRLTVV.

This rearrangement joins TRBV7-9 to TRBJ2-1. The CDR3 runs to 12 residues. The germline gives CDR1 SEHNR, CDR2 FQNEAQ (reference sequence). CDR3 sequence reads: CASSFSGNEQFF.

The V gene is TRBV7-8, the J gene TRBJ2-1; TCRdb selects TRBD1, and the lack of DNA leaves this call unchecked. From germline, CDR1 is SGHVS and CDR2 FQNEAQ. The length of the CDR3 is 13 residues. Here the CDR3 reads CASSPTGENEQFF. The entire variable domain, with the rest obtained from reference TRBV7-8 and TRBJ2-1, is as follows: GAGVSQSPRYKVAKRGQDVALRCDPISGHVSLFWYQQALGQGPEFLTYFQNEAQLDKSGLPSDRFFAERPEGSVSTLKIQRTQQEDSAVYLCASSPTGENEQFFGPGTRLTVL.

The chain combines TRBV28 with TRBJ1-5. CDR1 is MDHEN, CDR2 SYDVKM, per germline. This CDR3 comprises 13 residues. CDR3 sequence reads: CASSLGKNQPQHF.

This chain uses TRBV18 with TRBJ1-1; TCRdb returns TRBD1, unconfirmable since there is no DNA. The CDR3 covers 13 residues. Germline loops: CDR1 KGHSH, CDR2 LQKENI. The CDR3 loop reads CASSHSGAAEAFF.

The chain employs TRBV4-2 and TRBJ2-3. Germline V CDR1 and CDR2: LGHNA, YNFKEQ. This CDR3 has 15 residues. The CDR3 here is CASSQGMPSTDTQYF.

The chain employs TRBV10-3 and TRBJ2-1; the D call from TCRdb, TRBD1, cannot be confirmed without DNA. There are 15 residues in the CDR3. The germline gives CDR1 ENHRY, CDR2 SYGVKD. The CDR3 spells CATLGQGIVGNEQFF.

J is TRBJ2-5 and V is TRBV2; the TCRdb call, TRBD2, lacks DNA for checking. Germline lookup yields CDR1 SNHLY and CDR2 FYNNEI. This CDR3 is built from 16 residues. The CDR3 sequence: CASRRSTSGHQETQYF.

This sequence joins TRBV2 and TRBJ2-7; lacking DNA, the TRBD1 call made by TCRdb goes unchecked. Germline loops: CDR1 SNHLY, CDR2 FYNNEI. The CDR3 extends over 13 amino acids. The chain's CDR3 is CASRPPGQDEQYF.

The chain joins TRBV15 to TRBJ1-5. There are 16 residues in the CDR3. Germline V gene data show CDR1 as LNHNV and CDR2 as YYDKDF (reference sequence). Here the CDR3 reads CATSRDQPTSNQPQHF.

The chain combines TRBV7-2 with TRBJ2-2; TCRdb names TRBD2, which stays unverified in the absence of DNA. CDR3 size: 18 residues. CDR1 SGHTA and CDR2 FQGNSA come from the germline V gene. Here the CDR3 reads CASSRVGWRGVNTGELFF.

The chain has TRBV7-3 and TRBJ2-1; without DNA, the TCRdb call of TRBD1 cannot be checked. CDR3 length: 15 amino acids. The germline CDR1 and CDR2 sequences are SGHTA and FQGTGA. The CDR3 spells CASSQGASPYNEQFF.

The chain combines TRBV5-1 with TRBJ2-3; the D call of TRBD2 rests on TCRdb alone, since no DNA is present to check it. In germline, CDR1 is SGHRS, CDR2 YFSETQ. The CDR3 spans 15 residues. The chain's CDR3 is CASSLATSGGDTQYF. Together with reference TRBV5-1 and TRBJ2-3, the CDR3 gives the full variable domain: KAGVTQTPRYLIKTRGQQVTLSCSPISGHRSVSWYQQTPGQGLQFLFEYFSETQRNKGNFPGRFSGRQFSNSRSEMNVSTLELGDSALYLCASSLATSGGDTQYFGPGTRLTVL.

The CDR3 reads CASSLMLAVGSDTQYF. The J gene is TRBJ2-3, the V gene TRBV28; TCRdb proposes TRBD2, but this gene call is untestable without DNA. The germline CDR1 and CDR2 sequences are MDHEN and SYDVKM. CDR3 length equals 16 residues.

V is TRBV29-1 and J is TRBJ2-7; absent DNA, TCRdb's TRBD1 call cannot be checked. Germline V gene lookup returns CDR1 SQVTM and CDR2 ANQGSEA. This CDR3 has 12 residues. The CDR3 is CSGGGSLYEQYF.

CDR3 protein: CSVLPTDYNEQFF. V gene TRBV29-1 combines with J gene TRBJ2-1. This CDR3 has 13 amino acids. CDR1 is SQVTM, CDR2 ANQGSEA, per germline.

The chain uses TRBV29-1 and TRBJ2-7; TCRdb picks TRBD2, but there is no DNA to check that call. Germline V gives CDR1 SQVTM, CDR2 ANQGSEA. The CDR3 runs to 13 residues. The CDR3 is CSVEIAGAYEQYF.

The V and J genes are TRBV6-5 and TRBJ2-5; the TCRdb D gene call, TRBD2, has no DNA to confirm it. This CDR3 has 14 amino acids. Per the germline V gene, CDR1 is MNHEY and CDR2 is SVGAGI. The CDR3 loop reads CASSYRLAEETQYF.

V usage is TRBV7-9 and J usage is TRBJ2-1; lacking DNA, the TRBD2 call made by TCRdb goes unchecked. CDR1 is SEHNR and CDR2 is FQNEAQ in the germline V gene (reference sequence). The CDR3 spans 18 residues. The CDR3 region is CASSPPFGTTWGGNEQFF.

The V call is TRBV20-1, the J call TRBJ2-7. Germline loops: CDR1 DFQATT, CDR2 SNEGSKA (reference sequence). This CDR3 contains 15 residues. CDR3 in amino acids: CSASRFLAGLYEQYF.

The chain carries TRBV18 and TRBJ2-1; TCRdb's assignment of TRBD2 cannot be checked, as there is no DNA. CDR3 length: 16 residues. Germline assignment: CDR1 KGHSH and CDR2 LQKENI. Here the CDR3 reads CASSPSGRSSYNEQFF.

This chain's CDR3 is CSARGVLGNEQFF. The rearrangement joins TRBV20-1 to TRBJ2-1; there is no DNA to check the TCRdb D call of TRBD1. Germline V gene sequence: CDR1 DFQATT, CDR2 SNEGSKA (reference sequence). This CDR3 is built from 13 residues.

This sequence joins TRBV12-3 or TRBV12-4 and TRBJ2-1; TCRdb gives TRBD2 as the D gene, but with no DNA this cannot be confirmed. The CDR3 totals 13 residues. The CDR3 sequence is CASSLLLAHEQFF.

The J gene is TRBJ2-7, the V gene TRBV29-1; TCRdb calls TRBD1, which cannot be checked without DNA. CDR1 and CDR2 (germline): SQVTM, ANQGSEA. The CDR3 is made up of 14 amino acids. CDR3 loop: CSVVTDLDPGRQYF.

The chain employs TRBV12-3 or TRBV12-4 and TRBJ2-2. This CDR3 comprises 15 residues. The CDR3 spells CASSLGDTGVGELFF.